One and the same sample provided the 18 T cell receptor beta chains below, sequenced in a study of technical replicates of blood from a handful of donors. Clones were sequenced by immunoSEQ multiplex PCR, and TCRdb holds only the in-frame ones, with some missing. The sample contains approximately 85,000 clones, about 91% of which appear only once. What was sequenced was T cells isolated from PBMCs. The receptors originated from a human donor in good health.

The chain links TRBV7-3 to TRBJ2-2; unclear D gene. CDR1 and CDR2 (germline): SGHTA, FQGTGA. V was clipped by 8 bases and J by 1 base, with 11 bases between them. The CDR3 consists of 14 residues. DNA of the CDR3: TGTGCCAGCCAGATACTACTGAACACCGGGGAGCTGTTTTTT. Residues: CASQILLNTGELFF.

This sequence joins TRBV4-1 and TRBJ2-1, with TRBD2 matching 10 bases. The CDR3 has 18 residues. Germline V gene data show CDR1 as MGHRA and CDR2 as YSYEKL. The V segment lost 1 base and the J segment 0 bases; nucleotides outside the gene matches: 6. The CDR3 region has the DNA TGCGCCAGCAGCCAAGTAGCGGGGGGCATAAGCTCCTACAATGAGCAGTTCTTC. Residues: CASSQVAGGISSYNEQFF.

The chain couples TRBV2 to TRBJ2-5; no definite D call. The CDR3 is 15 amino acids. The ends were cut back, 7 bases at V and 2 bases at J, with 17 bases in the middle. CDR1 is SNHLY and CDR2 is FYNNEI in the germline V gene. Written as DNA, the CDR3 is TGTGCCAGCAATGGAGACCGACTTAAACAAGAGACCCAGTACTTC. As protein: CASNGDRLKQETQYF.

The chain links TRBV5-1 to TRBJ1-1; maybe TRBD1 (5 bases). The V end was cut by 1 base, the J end by 5 bases, with 9 bases between. This CDR3 spans 13 amino acids. The germline V gene encodes CDR1 SGHRS and CDR2 YFSETQ. CDR3 bases: TGCGCCAGCAGCTTGAGGGGCAGAACTGAAGCTTTCTTT. Its protein is CASSLRGRTEAFF.

The J gene is TRBJ1-2, the V gene TRBV7-2; the D is unclear. Germline V gene sequence: CDR1 SGHTA, CDR2 FQGNSA. This CDR3 comprises 13 residues. V lost 4 bases and J lost 4, with 10 bases in between. The CDR3 DNA sequence: TGTGCCAGCAGCTACCAAACGGGCTATGGCTACACCTTC. Translation gives CASSYQTGYGYTF.

The V and J genes are TRBV11-2 and TRBJ1-2; D might be TRBD1 (6 bases). CDR1 is SGHAT, CDR2 FQNNGV, per germline. V gave up 4 bases and J gave up 2 bases, with 14 bases separating them. The length of the CDR3 is 15 residues. The CDR3 loop is CASSSRRTGNYGYTF. CDR3 coding DNA: TGTGCCAGCAGCTCCCGGAGAACAGGGAACTATGGCTACACCTTC. The full variable domain, with the rest looked up from reference TRBV11-2 and TRBJ1-2, is EAGVAQSPRYKIIEKRQSVAFWCNPISGHATLYWYQQILGQGPKLLIQFQNNGVVDDSQLPKDRFSAERLKGVDSTLKIQPAKLEDSAVYLCASSSRRTGNYGYTFGSGTRLTVV.

This sequence joins TRBV5-1 and TRBJ1-4; 10 nucleotides align to TRBD1. The trim removed 7 bases at V and 4 bases at J, leaving 4 bases unmatched. Germline V gene lookup returns CDR1 SGHRS and CDR2 YFSETQ. This CDR3 is 14 amino acids long. CDR3 sequence: CASGQGDINEKLFF. CDR3 sequence (DNA): TGCGCCAGCGGACAGGGGGACATTAATGAAAAACTGTTTTTT.

The chain couples TRBV28 to TRBJ2-1, with 12 bases fitting TRBD2. Trimming removed 6 bases from V and 7 bases from J; junction bases left unmatched: 10. This CDR3 is 16 amino acids long. Germline V gives CDR1 MDHEN, CDR2 SYDVKM. The DNA of the CDR3 is TGTGCCAGCAGGTTGGGACTAGCGGGTTATGGAAATGAGCAGTTCTTC. The encoded protein is CASRLGLAGYGNEQFF.

The chain employs TRBV9 and TRBJ1-2; D might be TRBD1 (5 bases). The germline V gene encodes CDR1 SGDLS and CDR2 YYNGEE. Trimming left V 0 bases short and J 3 bases short, with 12 bases between. This CDR3 is built from 15 residues. CDR3 sequence (DNA): TGTGCCAGCAGCGTAGTTCGAGACAGCCACTATGGCTACACCTTC. It yields the protein CASSVVRDSHYGYTF.

V is TRBV25-1 and J is TRBJ2-7; 9 bases map to TRBD2. Germline V lookup: CDR1 MGHDK, CDR2 SYGVNS. The CDR3 is made up of 16 amino acids. Germline trimming cut 2 bases from V and 0 bases from J; bases unmatched to any gene: 5. CDR3 region: CASSEEGLAHSYEQYF. The CDR3 DNA reads TGTGCCAGCAGTGAAGAGGGACTAGCCCACTCCTACGAGCAGTACTTC.

The genes are TRBV27 and TRBJ2-1, with D possibly TRBD1 on 5 matching bases. CDR1 is MNHEY and CDR2 is SMNVEV in the germline V gene (reference sequence). CDR3 length equals 16 residues. The germline V and J ends were trimmed by 7 bases and 4 bases, with 20 bases remaining between them. CDR3 sequence: CASKGAKGQTYNEQFF. CDR3 bases: TGTGCCAGCAAGGGCGCCAAGGGGCAGACATACAATGAGCAGTTCTTC.

This chain connects TRBV19 to TRBJ1-2; 8 nucleotides match TRBD1. The germline V gene has CDR1 LNHDA and CDR2 SQIVND (reference sequence). The junction had 8 bases not matched to a gene; V was cut back by 3 bases and J by 8 bases. This CDR3 has 14 amino acids. In nucleotides, the CDR3 is TGTGCCAGTAGTATCGCAGGGGGCTTAGTAGGCTACACCTTC. Translation: CASSIAGGLVGYTF. The full variable domain, rest sourced from reference TRBV19 and TRBJ1-2, is DGGITQSPKYLFRKEGQNVTLSCEQNLNHDAMYWYRQDPGQGLRLIYYSQIVNDFQKGDIAEGYSVSREKKESFPLTVTSAQKNPTAFYLCASSIAGGLVGYTFGSGTRLTVV.

This chain links TRBV7-3 with TRBJ2-7, with 16 nucleotides matching TRBD2. The CDR3 totals 15 residues. CDR1 and CDR2 (germline): SGHTA, FQGTGA. J gave up 6 bases and V 4 bases, and 3 bases lay outside the gene matches. In DNA, the CDR3 is TGTGCCAGCAGCTCGGGGACTAGCGGGGGGGCCGAGCAGTACTTC. This gives the protein CASSSGTSGGAEQYF.

J is TRBJ2-2 and V is TRBV4-1, with TRBD1 as a possible D gene (5 bases). The CDR3 sequence is 16 residues long. Germline CDR1 MGHRA, CDR2 YSYEKL. Between the trimmed V and J ends, which lost 1 base and 5 bases, there was a span of 14 bases. CDR3 DNA: TGCGCCAGCAGCCAAGGCTTCCTTCAGGGAACCGGGGAGCTGTTTTTT. This sequence encodes CASSQGFLQGTGELFF.

This rearrangement joins TRBV11-2 to TRBJ2-5, with 7 bases aligning to TRBD2. Trimming took 1 base from V and 4 from J; bases not matched to a gene: 9. Germline CDR1 is SGHAT and CDR2 is FQNNGV. The CDR3 totals 16 residues. DNA of the CDR3: TGTGCCAGCAGCTTAGGCACCCTGGGGAGGGGAGAGACCCAGTACTTC. Translating gives CASSLGTLGRGETQYF.

The V gene is TRBV5-1, the J gene TRBJ2-1; weak D call: TRBD1 (6 bases). This CDR3 is built from 14 residues. CDR1 and CDR2 (germline): SGHRS, YFSETQ. Trimming took 3 bases from V and 5 from J, leaving 12 bases between them. CDR3 region: CASSSRDINNEQFF. The CDR3 DNA sequence: TGCGCCAGCAGCTCGAGGGACATAAACAATGAGCAGTTCTTC.

The gene calls are TRBV28 and TRBJ2-3; tentative D call: TRBD2 (6 bases). The CDR3 totals 15 residues. Trimming took off 4 bases at V and 1 base at J, with 12 bases between the two ends. The germline gives CDR1 MDHEN, CDR2 SYDVKM. In DNA, the CDR3 is TGTGCCAGCAGTTCCCGTAGCGGTGGCACAGATACGCAGTATTTT. This gives the protein CASSSRSGGTDTQYF. The entire variable domain, with the rest obtained from reference TRBV28 and TRBJ2-3, is as follows: DVKVTQSSRYLVKRTGEKVFLECVQDMDHENMFWYRQDPGLGLRLIYFSYDVKMKEKGDIPEGYSVSREKKERFSLILESASTNQTSMYLCASSSRSGGTDTQYFGPGTRLTVL.

This chain joins TRBV5-6 and TRBJ1-1; D remains ambiguous. V shed 2 bases and J shed 4 bases, with 6 bases lying between them. The CDR3 extends over 12 amino acids. The germline V gene has CDR1 SGHDT and CDR2 YYEEEE. In nucleotides, the CDR3 is TGTGCCAGCAGCTTCGGTCGCACTGAAGCTTTCTTT. As protein: CASSFGRTEAFF.